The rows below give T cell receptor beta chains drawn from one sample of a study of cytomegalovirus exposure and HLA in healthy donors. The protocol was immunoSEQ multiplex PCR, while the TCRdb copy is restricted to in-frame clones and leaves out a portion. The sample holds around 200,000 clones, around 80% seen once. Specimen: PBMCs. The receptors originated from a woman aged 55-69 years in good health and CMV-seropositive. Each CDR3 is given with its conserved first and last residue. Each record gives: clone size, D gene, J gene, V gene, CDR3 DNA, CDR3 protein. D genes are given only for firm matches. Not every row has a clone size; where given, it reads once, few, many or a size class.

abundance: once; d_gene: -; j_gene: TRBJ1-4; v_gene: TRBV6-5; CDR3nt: TGTGCCAGCAGATCGACCGGAGGTGAAAAACTGTTTTTT; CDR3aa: CASRSTGGEKLFF
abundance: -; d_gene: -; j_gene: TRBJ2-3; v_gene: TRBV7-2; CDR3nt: TGTGCCAGCAGCTCCTTCACAGATACGCAGTATTTT; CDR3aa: CASSSFTDTQYF
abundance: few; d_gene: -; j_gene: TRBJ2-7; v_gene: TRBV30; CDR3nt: TGTGCCTGGAGTGGCCGAATACAGGGTGAGCAGTACTTC; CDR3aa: CAWSGRIQGEQYF
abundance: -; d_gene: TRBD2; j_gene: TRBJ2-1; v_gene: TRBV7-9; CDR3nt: TGTGCCAGCAGCAAACAGAGCGGGAGAGAGCAAGGTGAGCAGTTCTTC; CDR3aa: CASSKQSGREQGEQFF
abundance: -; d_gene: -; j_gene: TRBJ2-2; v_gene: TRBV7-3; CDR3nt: TGTGCCAGCAGCTTAGTCGGGAGGAACACCGGGGAGCTGTTTTTT; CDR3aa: CASSLVGRNTGELFF
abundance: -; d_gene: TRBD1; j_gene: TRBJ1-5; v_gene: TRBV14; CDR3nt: TGTGCCACCTCTCGGACAGGGATTTATAGCAATCAGCCCCAGCATTTT; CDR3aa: CATSRTGIYSNQPQHF
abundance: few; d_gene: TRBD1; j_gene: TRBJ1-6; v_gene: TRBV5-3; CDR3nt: TGTGCCAGAAACAATTTGGTGGGGACAGGACTAACGTATAATTCACCCCTCCACTTT; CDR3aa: CARNNLVGTGLTYNSPLHF
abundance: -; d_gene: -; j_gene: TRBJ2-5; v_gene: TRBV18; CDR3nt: TGTGCCAGCTCACCAATTCGGTCCGGGGAAGGTGGGGAGACCCAGTACTTC; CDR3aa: CASSPIRSGEGGETQYF
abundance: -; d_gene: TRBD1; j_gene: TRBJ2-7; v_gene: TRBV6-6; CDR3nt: TGTGCCAGTACTAGGGCAGGGGGCTCCTACGAGCAGTACTTC; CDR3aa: CASTRAGGSYEQYF
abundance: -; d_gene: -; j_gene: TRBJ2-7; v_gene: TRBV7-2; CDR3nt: TGTGCCAGCAGCTTAGCGGGGCGGGGTGGTGAGCAGTACTTC; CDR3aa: CASSLAGRGGEQYF
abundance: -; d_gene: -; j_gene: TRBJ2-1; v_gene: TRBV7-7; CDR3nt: TGTGCCAGCAGCTTAGCGGGGGGGCGTTATAATGAGCAGTTCTTC; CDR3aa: CASSLAGGRYNEQFF
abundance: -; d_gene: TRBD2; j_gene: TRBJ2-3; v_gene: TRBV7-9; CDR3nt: TGTGCCAGCAGCTCGACTAGCGGGGGGGATTACACAGATACGCAGTATTTT; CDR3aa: CASSSTSGGDYTDTQYF
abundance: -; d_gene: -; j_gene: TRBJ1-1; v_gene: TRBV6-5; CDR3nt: TGTGCCAGCAGTTACCCCGTCGGAGGAAACACTGAAGCTTTCTTT; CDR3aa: CASSYPVGGNTEAFF
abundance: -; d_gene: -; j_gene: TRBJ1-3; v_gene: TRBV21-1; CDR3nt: TGTGCCAGCAGCAAAGAGACAGGGCTGGGTGGAAACACCATATATTTT; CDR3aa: CASSKETGLGGNTIYF
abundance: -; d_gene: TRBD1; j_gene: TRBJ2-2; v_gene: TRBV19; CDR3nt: TGTGCCAGTAGGGACAGGGGGAGCCCCGGGGAGCTGTTTTTT; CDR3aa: CASRDRGSPGELFF
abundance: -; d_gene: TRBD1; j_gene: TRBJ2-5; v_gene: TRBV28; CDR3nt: TGTGCCAGCAGTCCACCGGCAGGGGGTGAGACCCAGTACTTC; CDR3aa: CASSPPAGGETQYF
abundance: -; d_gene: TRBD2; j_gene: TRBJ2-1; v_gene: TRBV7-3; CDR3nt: TGTGCCAGCAGCCTTACTAGCGGGGTGGGGAATGAGCAGTTCTTC; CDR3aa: CASSLTSGVGNEQFF
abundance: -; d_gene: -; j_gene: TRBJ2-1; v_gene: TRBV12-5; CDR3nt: TGTGCTAGTGGTTTGGCCTTCGGACTAAGGGGCTCTAATGAGCAGTTCTTC; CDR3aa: CASGLAFGLRGSNEQFF
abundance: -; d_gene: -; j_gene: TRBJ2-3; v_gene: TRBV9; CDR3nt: TGTGCCAGCAGCGTAGGTGGGACTGTCAGGGATACGCAGTATTTT; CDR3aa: CASSVGGTVRDTQYF
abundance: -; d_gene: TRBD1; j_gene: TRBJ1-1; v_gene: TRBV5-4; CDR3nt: TGTGCCAGCAGCTCGGGACAGGGTGGCTTAAACACTGAAGCTTTCTTT; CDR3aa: CASSSGQGGLNTEAFF
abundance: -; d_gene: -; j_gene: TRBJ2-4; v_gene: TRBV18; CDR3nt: TGTGCCAGCTCACCAAACCTTGGGCAGGACATTCAGTACTTC; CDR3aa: CASSPNLGQDIQYF
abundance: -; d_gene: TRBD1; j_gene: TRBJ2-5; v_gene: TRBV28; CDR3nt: TGTGCCAGCACCCTTGGACAGGGGACGGGGACCCAGTACTTC; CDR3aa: CASTLGQGTGTQYF
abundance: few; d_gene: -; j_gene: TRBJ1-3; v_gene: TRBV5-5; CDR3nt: TGTGCCAGCAGCGTTACTCCCGTACAGGGCGCTGGAAACACCATATATTTT; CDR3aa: CASSVTPVQGAGNTIYF
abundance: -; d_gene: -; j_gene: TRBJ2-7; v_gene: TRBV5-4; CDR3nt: TGTGCCAGCAGCAAACGCGGGCTTTCCTACGAGCAGTACTTC; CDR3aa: CASSKRGLSYEQYF
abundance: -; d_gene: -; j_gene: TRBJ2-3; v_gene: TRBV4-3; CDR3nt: TGCGCCAGCAGCCAAGAGGGACTCGGCACAGATACGCAGTATTTT; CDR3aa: CASSQEGLGTDTQYF
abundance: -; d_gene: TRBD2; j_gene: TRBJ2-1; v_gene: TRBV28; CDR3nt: TGTGCCAGCAGTTTGCGGGGCGGGGGGGGGAATGAGCAGTTCTTC; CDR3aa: CASSLRGGGGNEQFF
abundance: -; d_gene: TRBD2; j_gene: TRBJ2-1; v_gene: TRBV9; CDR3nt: TGTGCCAGCAGCGTGGGTTCCGGGACTAGCGGGGGAGGTGAGCAGTTCTTC; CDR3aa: CASSVGSGTSGGGEQFF
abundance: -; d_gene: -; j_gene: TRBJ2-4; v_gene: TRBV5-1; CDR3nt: TGCGCCAGCAGCTTGGAAGCTACCGCGAACAACATTCAGTACTTC; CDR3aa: CASSLEATANNIQYF
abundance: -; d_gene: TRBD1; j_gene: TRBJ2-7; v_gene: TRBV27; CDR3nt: TGTGCCAGCAGTTTCAATCGACAGGGATCCTACGAGCAGTACTTC; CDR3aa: CASSFNRQGSYEQYF
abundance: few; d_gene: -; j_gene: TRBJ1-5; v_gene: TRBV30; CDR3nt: TGTGCCTGGAGTGAAGGGGGTAATCAGCCCCAGCATTTT; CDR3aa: CAWSEGGNQPQHF
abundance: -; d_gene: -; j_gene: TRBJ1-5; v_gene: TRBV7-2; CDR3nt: TGTGCCAGCAGCTTGACAGGCAATCAGCCCCAGCATTTT; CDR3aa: CASSLTGNQPQHF
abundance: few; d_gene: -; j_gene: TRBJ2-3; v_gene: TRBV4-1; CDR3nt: TGCGCCAGCAGCCAGACGATAGGGGCAGATACGCAGTATTTT; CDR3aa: CASSQTIGADTQYF
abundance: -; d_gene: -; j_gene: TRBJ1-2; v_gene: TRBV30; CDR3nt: TGTGCCTGGCATCTACGGTCCTATGGCTACACCTTC; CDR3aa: CAWHLRSYGYTF
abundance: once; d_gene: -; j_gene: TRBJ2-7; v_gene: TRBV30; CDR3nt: TGTGCCTGGAGTGTACCCTACGAGCAGTACTTC; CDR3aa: CAWSVPYEQYF
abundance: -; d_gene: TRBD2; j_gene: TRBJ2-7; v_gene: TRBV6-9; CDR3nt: TGTGCCAGCAGCAATGGGACTAGCGGGAGCTCCTACGAGCAGTACTTC; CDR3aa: CASSNGTSGSSYEQYF
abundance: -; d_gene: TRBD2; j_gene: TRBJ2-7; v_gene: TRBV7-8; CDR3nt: TGTGCCAGCAGCTCCCGGACTAGCGGGAACTACGAGCAGTACTTC; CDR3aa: CASSSRTSGNYEQYF
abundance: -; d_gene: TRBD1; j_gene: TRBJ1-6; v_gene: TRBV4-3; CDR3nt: TGCGCCAGCAGCCAGGAGGGTGGGACAGGGAATTCACCCCTCCACTTT; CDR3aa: CASSQEGGTGNSPLHF
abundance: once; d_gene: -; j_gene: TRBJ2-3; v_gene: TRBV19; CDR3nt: TGTGCCAGTAGTATAATAGGCTCTTGGGGCGCAAGCACAGATACGCAGTATTTT; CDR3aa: CASSIIGSWGASTDTQYF
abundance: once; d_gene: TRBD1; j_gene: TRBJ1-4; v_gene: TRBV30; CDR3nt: TGTGCCTGGAGTCACCCGCGGGACAGTCATAATGAAAAACTGTTTTTT; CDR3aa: CAWSHPRDSHNEKLFF
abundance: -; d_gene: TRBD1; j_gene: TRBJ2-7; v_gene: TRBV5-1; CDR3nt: TGCGCCAGCAGCGCCGGACAGGGGTACGAGCAGTACTTC; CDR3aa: CASSAGQGYEQYF
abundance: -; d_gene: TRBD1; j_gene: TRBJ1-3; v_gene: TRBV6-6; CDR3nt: TGTGCCAGCCGGGACAGGATTAGGGACACCATATATTTT; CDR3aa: CASRDRIRDTIYF
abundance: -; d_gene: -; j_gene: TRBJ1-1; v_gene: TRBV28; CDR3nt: TGTGCCGGACAGAATGGACAGAAAGACGAAGCTTTCTTT; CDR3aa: CAGQNGQKDEAFF
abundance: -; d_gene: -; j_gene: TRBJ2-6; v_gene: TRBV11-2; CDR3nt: TGTGCCAGCAGCATCGACATCTCTGGGGCCAACGGCCTGACTTTC; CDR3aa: CASSIDISGANGLTF